This TCR beta chain was captured by sequencing in a study of CD8 T cells in ankylosing spondylitis. Overall study findings and caveats: Seemingly characteristic of ankylosing spondylitis blood was a TCR beta motif consisting of about 8 highly homologous variants.

This clonotype came up many times. Its specificity is unknown. TCRdb analysed the 5' RACE reads with MiXCR anew, one entry per CDR3 protein. The table records around 890,000 distinct CDR3 sequences, approximately 12% of them present only once. V lost 1 base and J 0 bases, leaving 6 bases between the germline ends. The V gene's germline CDR1 is SGHVS and CDR2 FNYEAQ. The CDR3 runs to 14 residues. The material sequenced was blood, either unsorted or a sorted T cell fraction (not recorded which). This chain links TRBV7-6 with TRBJ1-1; possibly TRBD1 for D (6 bases). The clonotype was recovered from a male donor with ankylosing spondylitis. CDR3 DNA: TGTGCCAGCAGCTTAGGACAGGTGAACACTGAAGCTTTCTTT. Translated, it gives CASSLGQVNTEAFF. The whole variable domain, remainder taken from reference TRBV7-6 and TRBJ1-1, is GAGVSQSPRYKVTKRGQDVALRCDPISGHVSLYWYRQALGQGPEFLTYFNYEAQQDKSGLPNDRFSAERPEGSISTLTIQRTEQRDSAMYRCASSLGQVNTEAFFGQGTRLTVV.